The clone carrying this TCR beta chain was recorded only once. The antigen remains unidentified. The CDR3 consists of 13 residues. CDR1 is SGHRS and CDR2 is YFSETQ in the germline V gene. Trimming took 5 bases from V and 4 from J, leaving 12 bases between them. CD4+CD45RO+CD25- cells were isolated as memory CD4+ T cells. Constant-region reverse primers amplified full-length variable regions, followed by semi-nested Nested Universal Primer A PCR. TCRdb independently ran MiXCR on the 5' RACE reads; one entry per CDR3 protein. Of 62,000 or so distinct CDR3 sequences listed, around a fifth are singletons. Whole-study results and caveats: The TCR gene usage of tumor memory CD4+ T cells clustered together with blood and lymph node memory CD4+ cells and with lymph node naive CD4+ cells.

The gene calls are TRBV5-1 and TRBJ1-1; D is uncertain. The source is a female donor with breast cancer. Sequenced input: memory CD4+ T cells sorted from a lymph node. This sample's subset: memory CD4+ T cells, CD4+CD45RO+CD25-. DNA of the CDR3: TGCGCCAGCAGAAGGGAGAGCGGCACTGAAGCTTTCTTT. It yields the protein CASRRESGTEAFF.